This T cell receptor (beta chain) stems from a study of regulatory T cells in long-lasting Graves disease. Relying on iRepertoire HTBI primers and Arm-PCR of CDR3 regions, the team built TCR beta libraries. TCRdb re-derived calls from the multiplex PCR reads in MiXCR, one entry per CDR3 protein. Altogether hundreds of thousands of distinct CDR3 sequences are present, 25% to 35% being singletons, with the ten largest covering roughly 40%. Time point of the sample: persistent/refractory GD, antithyroid drugs over 5 years with positive TRAb. Following extraction of RNA from PBMCs, that RNA was used to make the TCR library. Trimming took 6 bases from V and 0 from J; bases not matched to a gene: 4. Germline V gene lookup returns CDR1 SNHLY and CDR2 FYNNEI. This CDR3 is built from 15 residues.

Material: peripheral blood mononuclear cells (PBMCs), obtained when the disease was refractory, from a patient treated with antithyroid drugs. The clonotype originates from a female donor with Graves disease. This rearrangement joins TRBV2 to TRBJ2-5; TRBD1 aligns across 10 bases. Here the CDR3 DNA reads TGTGCCAGCAGCTGGGACAGGGGAAACCAAGAGACCCAGTACTTC. This translates into CASSWDRGNQETQYF.